This T cell receptor beta chain derives from a study of early T cells in non-severe SARS-CoV-2 infection (dated by TCRdb to 2020 to 2022). About the investigation overall: Because TCR sequencing relied on bulk RNA taken from unsorted whole blood, pairing of alpha and beta chains was not possible. Overall study results and their limits: VDJdb matching was skewed toward anti-spike CD8 responses and likely underestimated virus-specific expansions by missing private and CD4 specificities.

The germline V gene supplies CDR1 SGHRS and CDR2 YFSETQ. Counted from cysteine to phenylalanine, this CDR3 has 15 amino acids. Left in the record is the CDR3 DNA by itself, 45 bases read in frame from the first base. At the junction V is shortened by 3 bases and J by 1 base; bases outside the gene matches: 2. The study was a case-control design nested within a healthcare worker cohort in London, UK, with weekly nasopharyngeal swab PCR tests and blood sampling. Healthcare workers were recruited between 23 and 31 March 2020, during the week of the UK lockdown, and were followed weekly for up to about 15 weeks. Libraries were built with 5' RACE. TCRdb shows the sequencer as NextSeq 500. To correct for sequencing error and PCR bias, the TCR library protocol tagged individual cDNA molecules with unique molecular identifiers. Both TCR alpha and beta chains were sequenced, and tight co-correlation was observed between alpha and beta sequence abundances in each sample. Under the source paper's analysis protocol: Decombinator V4 was used to annotate TCR sequences for V gene, J gene and CDR3. TCRs were defined as expanded if a significant change between any two time points was detected under a Poisson model with p below 0.0001. Abundances of TCRs were expressed as counts per million after normalisation to the total number of TCRs sequenced in each sample. TRAV1-2 paired with TRAJ12, TRAJ20 or TRAJ33 defined MAIT TCRs, while TRAV10 paired with TRAJ18 defined iNKT TCRs. VDJdb, accessed 1 November 2021, was searched for CMV, EBV and SARS-CoV-2 annotated TCRs, excluding TCRs annotated for multiple antigens. TCRdb passed the public sequencing reads through fastp at Q25 and MiXCR, retaining productive beta sequences. Rows matching on CDR3 protein sequence are summarized as one entry with the most common DNA and genes. These V and J calls are TCRdb output, not the study's own analysis. The sample table lists about 77,000 distinct CDR3 sequences, about 15% of them with a count of one. Less than 3.5% of the sample goes to the ten largest clones.

On this clonotype itself: The clone's antigen remains unknown. No qualities accompany the bases; no much larger clone lies one base away.

The sequenced material came from whole blood. The sequence is built from TRBV5-1 and TRBJ2-2; 8 central bases correspond to TRBD1. This receptor was obtained from an adult who was a healthcare worker with PCR-confirmed SARS-CoV-2 infection or an uninfected control (not recorded which). The CDR3 here reads CASSYGQGNTGELFF. The sequenced DNA: TGCGCCAGCAGCTACGGACAGGGGAACACCGGGGAGCTGTTTTTT.